These 27 T cell receptor beta chains came from one sample sequenced in a study of PD-1 blockade in classical Hodgkin lymphoma. No patient escaped relapse after autologous stem cell transplantation, and brentuximab vedotin exposure varied. The data were produced by immunoSEQ multiplex PCR, yet TCRdb's version contains in-frame clones alone and is incomplete. The sample contains fewer than 100,000 clones, around nine tenths of which appear only once. The source material was peripheral blood mononuclear cells (PBMCs), sampled at baseline. Source of these receptors: a human donor with classical Hodgkin lymphoma.

The chain employs TRBV18 and TRBJ1-1; D possibly corresponds to TRBD1 (5 bases). V gave up 6 bases and J gave up 0 bases, with 11 bases separating them. This CDR3 has 14 residues. The V gene's germline CDR1 is KGHSH and CDR2 LQKENI. CDR3 in DNA: TGTGCCAGCTCTCGCGACAGACTGAACACTGAAGCTTTCTTT. Translation: CASSRDRLNTEAFF.

The CDR3 DNA follows: TGTGCCAGCAGCTTGACTACCCAAGAGACCCAGTACTTC. This sequence encodes CASSLTTQETQYF. The chain couples TRBV5-6 to TRBJ2-5; unclear D gene. Germline values: CDR1 SGHDT, CDR2 YYEEEE. The CDR3 is 13 amino acids. The V end was cut by 1 base, the J end by 1 base, with 5 bases between.

As DNA, the CDR3 is TGTGCCAGCAGTTACATAGGGGGGGACACTGAAGCTTTCTTT. Protein product: CASSYIGGDTEAFF. The chain couples TRBV6-5 to TRBJ1-1; perhaps TRBD1 as D (6 bases). This CDR3 has 14 residues. Trimming pared 2 bases from V and 3 bases from J, leaving 10 bases between. Germline V lookup: CDR1 MNHEY, CDR2 SVGAGI.

This sequence joins TRBV5-4 and TRBJ2-3; 9 bases map to TRBD2. CDR3 size: 16 residues. Germline-derived CDR1 and CDR2 are SGHNT and YYREEE (reference sequence). J lost 3 bases, V lost 4 bases, and 9 bases had no gene match. CDR3 sequence (DNA): TGTGCCAGCAGCCCCGTTAGCGGGAGCGGGACAGATACGCAGTATTTT. This codes for CASSPVSGSGTDTQYF.

This chain joins TRBV5-1 and TRBJ2-5, with TRBD1 identical over 9 bases. Trimming took 6 bases from V and 4 from J; bases not matched to a gene: 10. CDR1 and CDR2 (germline): SGHRS, YFSETQ. CDR3 length: 15 amino acids. CDR3 in DNA: TGCGCCAGCACCAAGTCCGGACAGGGGCCAGAGACCCAGTACTTC. It translates to CASTKSGQGPETQYF.

J is TRBJ1-5 and V is TRBV19; weak D call: TRBD1 (6 bases). Trimming took 5 bases from V and 5 from J, leaving 10 bases between them. Per the germline V gene, CDR1 is LNHDA and CDR2 is SQIVND (reference sequence). This CDR3 spans 13 amino acids. The CDR3 reads CASSRQAHQPQHF. The CDR3 nucleotides are TGTGCCAGTAGTCGACAGGCCCATCAGCCCCAGCATTTT. Using reference TRBV19 and TRBJ1-5 for the parts outside the CDR3, the full variable domain is DGGITQSPKYLFRKEGQNVTLSCEQNLNHDAMYWYRQDPGQGLRLIYYSQIVNDFQKGDIAEGYSVSREKKESFPLTVTSAQKNPTAFYLCASSRQAHQPQHFGDGTRLSIL.

The chain couples TRBV6-6 to TRBJ2-7; the D gene is possibly TRBD2 (6 bases). Trimming left V 6 bases short and J 4 bases short, with 16 bases between. CDR1 MNHNY and CDR2 SVGAGI come from the germline V gene (reference sequence). The CDR3 runs 14 residues. The CDR3 here is CASRDSGGDYEQYF. CDR3 nucleotides: TGTGCCAGCAGGGATAGCGGAGGGGATTACGAGCAGTACTTC.

J is TRBJ1-4 and V is TRBV18; perhaps TRBD1 as D (5 bases). The V end lost 0 bases, the J end lost 2 bases, and 25 bases lay between the germline ends. Germline values: CDR1 KGHSH, CDR2 LQKENI. CDR3 length: 21 residues. CDR3 DNA sequence: TGTGCCAGCTCACCACCGGTTCGCCCCGCTTCTCTAGGGGCTACTAATGAAAAACTGTTTTTT. Amino acids: CASSPPVRPASLGATNEKLFF.

The rearrangement links TRBV19 to TRBJ2-5; tentative D call: TRBD2 (6 bases). V lost 7 bases to trimming and J lost 4 bases, with 19 bases between them. CDR3 size: 15 residues. Looked up from germline, CDR1 is LNHDA and CDR2 is SQIVND (reference sequence). The CDR3 region has the DNA TGTGCCAGTACCCCCCGGGGAGGTTTTGGAGAGACCCAGTACTTC. Translation: CASTPRGGFGETQYF.

The chain employs TRBV7-2 and TRBJ2-1; weak D call: TRBD2 (7 bases). Per the germline V gene, CDR1 is SGHTA and CDR2 is FQGNSA. This CDR3 has 14 residues. V lost 3 bases and J lost 7, with 13 bases in between. CDR3 region: CASSLGGGTNEQFF. The CDR3 DNA sequence: TGTGCCAGCAGCTTGGGGGGAGGGACAAATGAGCAGTTCTTC.

This clone was found once. V and J are TRBV19 and TRBJ2-6, with TRBD1 matching 7 bases. CDR3 size: 17 residues. Germline CDR1 reads LNHDA; CDR2 reads SQIVND (reference sequence). V was clipped by 1 base and J by 4 bases; unmatched bases: 7. This CDR3 reads CASSIGQGVLGANVLTF. The CDR3 DNA sequence: TGTGCCAGTAGTATAGGGCAGGGGGTCTTGGGGGCCAACGTCCTGACTTTC. Supplemented by reference TRBV19 and TRBJ2-6, the full variable domain reads DGGITQSPKYLFRKEGQNVTLSCEQNLNHDAMYWYRQDPGQGLRLIYYSQIVNDFQKGDIAEGYSVSREKKESFPLTVTSAQKNPTAFYLCASSIGQGVLGANVLTFGAGSRLTVL.

This clone was detected once. The chain combines TRBV6-1 with TRBJ1-1; D might be TRBD1 (5 bases). The germline V gene has CDR1 MNHNS and CDR2 SASEGT. The CDR3 totals 12 residues. Trimming took off 6 bases at V and 8 bases at J, with 13 bases between the two ends. The CDR3 spells CASRGDSGEAFF. CDR3 bases: TGTGCCAGCAGAGGGGACTCGGGAGAAGCTTTCTTT.

This chain connects TRBV28 to TRBJ2-7; a possible D gene is TRBD2 (5 bases). The germline CDR1 and CDR2 sequences are MDHEN and SYDVKM. This CDR3 is 12 amino acids long. The germline V and J ends were trimmed by 8 bases and 0 bases, with 8 bases remaining between them. CDR3 in DNA: TGTGCCAGCTTCCGGGACTCCTACGAGCAGTACTTC. Translated: CASFRDSYEQYF.

A single count supports this clone. The chain recombines TRBV5-4 with TRBJ2-2; no clear D gene. V was clipped by 3 bases and J by 4 bases, with 16 bases between them. Germline V CDR1 and CDR2: SGHNT, YYREEE (reference sequence). This CDR3 contains 16 residues. For the CDR3, the DNA is TGTGCCAGCAGCTCCCCGGCGGCGTCGGGCACCGGGGAGCTGTTTTTT. This gives the protein CASSSPAASGTGELFF. The complete variable domain, with remaining parts taken from reference TRBV5-4 and TRBJ2-2, reads ETGVTQSPTHLIKTRGQQVTLRCSSQSGHNTVSWYQQALGQGPQFIFQYYREEENGRGNFPPRFSGLQFPNYSSELNVNALELDDSALYLCASSSPAASGTGELFFGEGSRLTVL.

The rearrangement uses TRBV29-1 and TRBJ1-3; tentatively, D is TRBD1 (6 bases). CDR3 length: 15 amino acids. Trimming pared 3 bases from V and 2 bases from J, leaving 14 bases between. CDR1 is SQVTM, CDR2 ANQGSEA, per germline. The CDR3 coding sequence is TGCAGCGTTGATTCCGGGTCAGGGGCTGGAAACACCATATATTTT. Residues: CSVDSGSGAGNTIYF.

The CDR3: CASSEAPVGSGQPQHF. CDR3 nucleotides: TGTGCCAGCAGTGAAGCACCGGTAGGCTCGGGTCAGCCCCAGCATTTT. The chain uses TRBV6-1 and TRBJ1-5, with D hard to call. The V and J ends lost 0 bases and 6 bases respectively, with 15 bases between them. There are 16 residues in the CDR3. Germline V gives CDR1 MNHNS, CDR2 SASEGT.

The gene calls are TRBV6-5 and TRBJ2-7; D gene uncertain. The V end was cut by 4 bases, the J end by 1 base, with 5 bases between. Per the germline V gene, CDR1 is MNHEY and CDR2 is SVGAGI. CDR3 length equals 12 residues. The CDR3 region has the DNA TGTGCCAGCAGTTCTCGATCCTACGAGCAGTACTTC. It codes for CASSSRSYEQYF.

This clone was seen just once. The rearrangement links TRBV28 to TRBJ2-1; D uncertain. This CDR3 region has 13 residues. Germline V gene lookup returns CDR1 MDHEN and CDR2 SYDVKM. V dropped 7 bases and J dropped 0 bases, with 7 bases sitting between them. The CDR3 region is CASKLLSYNEQFF. Here the CDR3 DNA reads TGTGCCAGCAAGCTCCTCTCCTACAATGAGCAGTTCTTC.

The chain uses TRBV27 and TRBJ2-7; 8 bases match TRBD1. This CDR3 is built from 18 residues. Germline lookup yields CDR1 MNHEY and CDR2 SMNVEV (reference sequence). Germline trimming cut 6 bases from V and 1 base from J; bases unmatched to any gene: 17. The chain's CDR3 is CASRQIVSPGGLSYEQYF. The CDR3 DNA follows: TGTGCCAGCAGACAAATCGTCTCGCCAGGGGGCCTATCCTACGAGCAGTACTTC.

The CDR3 DNA follows: TGTGCCAGCAGTTTATCGCTCGGGAGGGAGGAGGCTTTCTTT. Encoded protein: CASSLSLGREEAFF. This chain links TRBV27 with TRBJ1-1, with no clear D. The germline CDR1 and CDR2 sequences are MNHEY and SMNVEV (reference sequence). CDR3 size: 14 residues. Trimming shortened V by 0 bases and J by 11 bases, and 16 bases separated the two germline ends.

The chain has TRBV9 and TRBJ2-7; either TRBD1 or TRBD2 may fit D (5 bases each). Germline V gene lookup returns CDR1 SGDLS and CDR2 YYNGEE. Trimming took off 3 bases at V and 3 bases at J, with 13 bases between the two ends. The CDR3 consists of 14 residues. CDR3 DNA: TGTGCCAGCAGCGGGGGACCCCGGAACTACGAGCAGTACTTC. This translates into CASSGGPRNYEQYF.

The V and J genes are TRBV11-2 and TRBJ2-7; TRBD2 agrees at 8 bases. The V gene end was trimmed by 5 bases and the J gene end by 2 bases; junction bases not matched to a gene: 11. CDR3 size: 16 residues. From germline, CDR1 is SGHAT and CDR2 FQNNGV. CDR3 loop: CASSQLVGREAYEQYF. The CDR3 region has the DNA TGTGCCAGCAGCCAACTCGTGGGGCGGGAGGCCTACGAGCAGTACTTC. Full variable domain (outside the CDR3, taken from reference TRBV11-2 and TRBJ2-7): EAGVAQSPRYKIIEKRQSVAFWCNPISGHATLYWYQQILGQGPKLLIQFQNNGVVDDSQLPKDRFSAERLKGVDSTLKIQPAKLEDSAVYLCASSQLVGREAYEQYFGPGTRLTVT.

In its sample, this clone was seen a few times. This sequence joins TRBV7-7 and TRBJ2-7; 13 positions agree with TRBD2. This CDR3 spans 17 amino acids. Germline V CDR1 and CDR2: SSHAT, FNYEAQ (reference sequence). With V trimmed by 5 bases and J by 4 bases, 11 bases remained unmatched. In DNA, the CDR3 is TGTGCCAGCAGCAAGGGGAAACTAGCGGGAGGGCGGTACGAGCAGTACTTC. It yields the protein CASSKGKLAGGRYEQYF. Looking up the rest from reference TRBV7-7 and TRBJ2-7 gives the full variable domain: GAGVSQSPRYKVTKRGQDVTLRCDPISSHATLYWYQQALGQGPEFLTYFNYEAQPDKSGLPSDRFSAERPEGSISTLTIQRTEQRDSAMYRCASSKGKLAGGRYEQYFGPGTRLTVT.

The sample holds one count of this clone. This chain uses TRBV6-5 with TRBJ2-7; the D gene is possibly TRBD2 (5 bases). There are 14 residues in the CDR3. V lost 6 bases to trimming and J lost 4 bases, with 16 bases between them. The germline V gene encodes CDR1 MNHEY and CDR2 SVGAGI. The CDR3 region has the DNA TGTGCCAGCAGCAAGCCGACGGGATCGTACGAGCAGTACTTC. This sequence encodes CASSKPTGSYEQYF.

The chain couples TRBV27 to TRBJ2-1; a weak D match, TRBD2 (5 bases). This CDR3 has 14 amino acids. Germline lookup yields CDR1 MNHEY and CDR2 SMNVEV (reference sequence). V lost 0 bases, J lost 7 bases, and 10 bases lay in between. The CDR3 DNA reads as TGTGCCAGCAGTTTATCGGCTAGCCTGAATGAGCAGTTCTTC. This encodes CASSLSASLNEQFF.

The chain has TRBV28 and TRBJ1-2; a weak D match, TRBD1 (5 bases). V lost 6 bases to trimming and J lost 4 bases, with 12 bases between them. Germline CDR1 MDHEN, CDR2 SYDVKM. CDR3 size: 13 residues. The CDR3 loop is CASRPGGSYGYTF. The CDR3, as DNA: TGTGCCAGCAGGCCTGGGGGAAGCTATGGCTACACCTTC.

This chain uses TRBV10-3 with TRBJ1-4; D not resolved. From germline, CDR1 is ENHRY and CDR2 SYGVKD. V was cut by 3 bases and J by 8 bases, with 16 bases left in between. The CDR3 runs 15 residues. The CDR3 is CAISEGEAGAEKLFF. CDR3 sequence (DNA): TGTGCCATCAGTGAAGGTGAGGCCGGCGCCGAAAAACTGTTTTTT.